The entry below gives a single T cell receptor beta chain sequence along with its context. The germline V and J ends were trimmed by 5 bases and 4 bases, with 12 bases remaining between them. Germline V lookup: CDR1 MNHEY, CDR2 SMNVEV (reference sequence). The CDR3 is 15 amino acids. The data belong to a study of shared clonotypes between healthy human individuals. Study context: Contributing individuals were two females and three males aged 18 to 49. Per donor, three plates held CD4 naive cells, three held CD4 memory, two held CD8 naive and one held CD8 memory.

Some clones are missing from TCRdb's copy, which holds only in-frame ones; the method was immunoSEQ multiplex PCR. The sample lists roughly 2.2 million clones; more than 85% were seen once. The sample consisted of naive CD4+ T cells from PBMCs. The subset denotes: CD45RA+ positively selected. This sequence was found in a man aged 18 to 30 in good health. Some clones in this sample may be carry-over from other donors' samples. V is TRBV27 and J is TRBJ2-6; perhaps TRBD1 as D (6 bases). This CDR3 is CASSPTGKGANVLTF. The CDR3, as DNA: TGTGCCAGCAGTCCCACAGGGAAAGGGGCCAACGTCCTGACTTTC.